The text below deals with one T cell receptor beta chain. The count of this clonotype is one. Its recognized antigen is unknown. A much larger clone lies one base from this, so it may be a read error. Naive CD8 T cell libraries were made from roughly 18,000 to 920,000 sorted cells using 10%, 30% or 50% of purified RNA. On a BD FACSAria II, naive CD8 T cells were FACS-sorted as CD8+CD4-CCR7+CD45RA+ and collected into RLT Plus buffer. Detection sensitivity was tested by spiking Jurkat RNA equal to ten or so TCR copies' worth into samples containing roughly 19,000-1,000,000 naive CD8 T cells. Enrichment of CD8 T cells was performed with RosetteSep CD8+ T Cell Enrichment Cocktail and Ficoll-Paque, after which ACK red cell lysis was carried out. The method behind the library was PCR. Instrument used: NextSeq 500. Bulk TCR libraries were made following a previously described method, with the TCR primers given in Table S5. The Qiagen AllPrep DNA/RNA kit was used to purify total RNA. Before any analysis, reads coming from multiple sequencing runs of the same library were combined into one pool. Concerning the study's data processing: Reads were retained only if their TCR constant sequence matched exactly, and those retained reads were trimmed to 150 nt and grouped according to their 12-nt molecular barcodes. Reads inside each barcode group were sub-clustered using a 15% Levenshtein threshold, and a quality-weighted consensus sequence was constructed for each RNA molecule. Non-functional sequences were filtered out, along with any lower-count sequence sitting one edit away from another sequence. Based on fitting two negative binomial distributions, any barcode sub-cluster with under 20% of the maximum read count was discarded. TCRdb reanalyzed the raw reads on its own, using fastp at Q25 for trimming and MiXCR for clone calling, and kept in-frame beta chains. CDR3 protein sequences are deduplicated, and each keeps its most common genes and DNA. TCRdb, not the original authors, processed these V and J calls. Across this sample there are about half a million distinct CDR3 sequences, with roughly 25% seen only once. In total, the top ten clones hold under 0.85% of the sample.

These data belong to a study of molecular identifiers for immune sequencing clone quantification (dated by TCRdb to the late 2010s). For context, the study as a whole: For a replicate experiment, the RNA from either about 20,000 or 100,000 naive CD8 T cells was divided into five aliquots, and four of those aliquots went on to sequencing. This methods study benchmarked molecular-identifier clustering-based TCR repertoire sequencing (MIDCIRS) and TCR RNA copy counting, using CD8 T cells to do so.

Inclusive of the bounding cysteine and phenylalanine, the CDR3 is 16 residues long. The DNA shown is the 48-base CDR3, in frame from base 1. CDR1 MNHEY and CDR2 SVGEGT were looked up in the germline V gene. Beyond this particular receptor, the publication reports: The sizes of highly expanded clones could end up underestimated when identical TCR molecules share a barcode. In CMV-specific effector cells, over 98% of molecules were held by clones above 20 RNA copies, whereas under 1% of molecules were held by such clones in naive cells. Even against a background of 800,000 to 1,000,000 naive CD8 T cells, spiked-in Jurkat TCR RNA amounting to a single cell's worth was reported to be detectable. The naive libraries included spiked-in Jurkat TCR RNA (10 copies' worth), and this Jurkat TCR RNA is not part of the donor repertoire. Approximately 3 recovered TCR RNA copies per cell were obtained by modeling, versus 9 to 10 by digital PCR, implying a capture efficiency of 25% to 30%. When barcode sub-clustering was left out, chimeric consensus sequences inflated TCR diversity, with chimeras reaching as high as 47%.

The chain employs TRBV6-2 or TRBV6-3 and TRBJ2-2, with a tentative D gene TRBD2 over 5 matching bases. Material: naive CD8+ T cells from blood, with Jurkat cell RNA spiked in. In light of the paper, this sample's cell subset or site label describes: FACS-sorted CD8+CD4-CCR7+CD45RA+ naive T cells. The clonotype was recovered from a human donor in good health. Some libraries in this study had Jurkat cell RNA spiked in. The DNA sequence is TGTGCCAGCAGCCTGGGTGACTACCCGAACACCGGGGAGCTGCTTTTT. It specifies CASSLGDYPNTGELLF.